The subject of this entry is one T cell receptor (beta chain). Its antigen is unidentified. The CDR3 extends over 16 amino acids. Trimming at V came to 6 bases and at J to 0 bases, leaving 7 bases not matched to a gene. Germline values: CDR1 SNHLY, CDR2 FYNNEI. This record belongs to a study of shared clonotypes between healthy human individuals. Study-level points and caveats: Clonotype sharing across donors was expected to vary with sequencing depth. Some naive CD4 clonotypes, 4% to 6%, turned up in common across several donors.

Assay used: immunoSEQ multiplex PCR; TCRdb lists only in-frame clones, some missing. The sample lists fewer than 200,000 clones, 65% to 70% seen once, with more than 9% in the top ten. All of the donors resided in Nashville, Tennessee, and each was a Caucasian adult. What was sequenced was memory CD4+ T cells sorted from blood. Subset specified: CD45RA-negative fraction. The TCR comes from a man aged 25 to 40 in good health. J is TRBJ2-5 and V is TRBV2; TRBD2 matches at 10 bases. As DNA, the CDR3 is TGTGCCAGCAGACGGGGGACTAGCGTTTACCAAGAGACCCAGTACTTC. It yields the protein CASRRGTSVYQETQYF.